This entry features one T cell receptor (beta chain) sequence. Its antigen is undetermined. Before any sequencing was done, the ViraFEST assay used viral peptide pools to expand antigen-specific CD4+ T cells. When ten to eleven days of culture had elapsed, CD4+ T cells were isolated. Neither prior SARS-CoV-2 infection nor positive nucleocapsid antibodies were present in the vaccine recipients. Here immunoSEQ multiplex PCR was the method, and the copy in TCRdb shows in-frame clones only, minus some. The sample holds tens of thousands of clones, roughly 74% seen once. The data stem from a study of vaccination effects on CD4 cells after COVID-19. Study in general: Participants each got two BNT162b2 or mRNA-1273 vaccine doses.

From germline, CDR1 is LGHDT and CDR2 YNNKEL (reference sequence). The V and J ends lost 4 bases and 3 bases respectively, with 10 bases between them. The CDR3 runs to 14 residues. This receptor was obtained from a human donor who received a COVID-19 vaccine. The rearrangement uses TRBV3-1 (or the pseudogene TRBV3-2) and TRBJ1-5; maybe TRBD1 (6 bases). This material consisted of CD4+ T cells from PBMCs cultured with HCoV-NL63 spike peptides, taken before COVID-19 vaccination. CDR3 in DNA: TGTGCCAGCAGCCCCAGGGGTCACAATCAGCCCCAGCATTTT. It codes for CASSPRGHNQPQHF.